These 9 T cell receptor beta chains were all obtained from the same sample, sequenced in a study of blood T cell repertoires in COVID-19. Profiling relied on immunoSEQ multiplex PCR, and the TCRdb table lists in-frame clones only, not all of them. Of some 200,000 clones detected, about four fifths appear once; the ten largest clones hold more than 2.5%. Sequenced material: peripheral blood. The receptors originated from a woman in her 30s who had recovered from COVID-19.

The rearrangement links TRBV6-1 to TRBJ1-3; no definite D call. Germline CDR1 reads MNHNS; CDR2 reads SASEGT. This CDR3 has 14 amino acids. V was clipped by 1 base and J by 4 bases, with 8 bases between them. CDR3 sequence (DNA): TGTGCCAGCAGTGAAGTACATTACGGAAACACCATATATTTT. It is translated as CASSEVHYGNTIYF.

This clone was counted once. The V and J genes are TRBV28 and TRBJ2-7; 15 nucleotides agree with TRBD2. V was pared by 7 bases and J by 5 bases, with 3 bases of the junction left unmatched. Germline loops: CDR1 MDHEN, CDR2 SYDVKM. The CDR3 runs to 14 residues. CDR3 sequence: CASNGLAGGDEQYF. Here the CDR3 DNA reads TGTGCCAGCAACGGACTAGCGGGAGGGGACGAGCAGTACTTC.

In its sample, this clone was seen a few times. This rearrangement joins TRBV3-1 (or the pseudogene TRBV3-2) to TRBJ1-1; D gene ambiguous. Germline assignment: CDR1 LGHDT and CDR2 YNNKEL (reference sequence). The CDR3 consists of 14 residues. V lost 3 bases and J 0 bases, leaving 8 bases between the germline ends. The CDR3 loop is CASSHHTLNTEAFF. DNA of the CDR3: TGTGCCAGCAGCCATCACACCCTGAACACTGAAGCTTTCTTT.

The chain is built from TRBV28 and TRBJ1-1, with TRBD1 identical over 9 bases. V shed 5 bases and J 6 bases; nucleotides not matched to a gene: 4. CDR1 MDHEN and CDR2 SYDVKM come from the germline V gene. This CDR3 is built from 13 residues. The CDR3 protein is CASSLQGAAEAFF. The CDR3 coding sequence is TGTGCCAGCAGTCTACAGGGGGCGGCTGAAGCTTTCTTT.

A few counts support this clone. V and J are TRBV30 and TRBJ1-6; a weak D match, TRBD1 (5 bases). V lost 5 bases, J lost 9 bases, and 11 bases lay in between. This CDR3 region has 12 residues. Germline CDR1 GTSNPN, CDR2 SVGIG (reference sequence). This CDR3 is CAWAPRASPLHF. The DNA of the CDR3 is TGTGCCTGGGCCCCCAGGGCTTCACCCCTCCACTTT. Supplemented by reference TRBV30 and TRBJ1-6, the full variable domain reads SQTIHQWPATLVQPVGSPLSLECTVEGTSNPNLYWYRQAAGRGLQLLFYSVGIGQISSEVPQNLSASRPQDRQFILSSKKLLLSDSGFYLCAWAPRASPLHFGNGTRLTVT.

V usage is TRBV9 and J usage is TRBJ1-4; D possibly corresponds to TRBD1 (5 bases). V shed 2 bases and J shed 7 bases, with 21 bases lying between them. In germline, CDR1 is SGDLS, CDR2 YYNGEE. The CDR3 is made up of 17 amino acids. The CDR3 nucleotides are TGTGCCAGCAGCGTGGGGTCTAGGGGCTTATGGACTGAAAAACTGTTTTTT. It encodes CASSVGSRGLWTEKLFF. The full variable domain, completed using reference TRBV9 and TRBJ1-4, is DSGVTQTPKHLITATGQRVTLRCSPRSGDLSVYWYQQSLDQGLQFLIQYYNGEERAKGNILERFSAQQFPDLHSELNLSSLELGDSALYFCASSVGSRGLWTEKLFFGSGTQLSVL.

This clone is a singleton in its sample. The chain combines TRBV9 with TRBJ2-7; 9 bases line up with TRBD2. V dropped 0 bases and J dropped 2; count of bases not matched to a gene: 6. The CDR3 consists of 16 residues. Germline assignment: CDR1 SGDLS and CDR2 YYNGEE. CDR3 residues: CASSVGWGLAAYEQYF. CDR3 coding DNA: TGTGCCAGCAGCGTAGGGTGGGGACTAGCCGCCTACGAGCAGTACTTC. Together with reference TRBV9 and TRBJ2-7, the CDR3 gives the full variable domain: DSGVTQTPKHLITATGQRVTLRCSPRSGDLSVYWYQQSLDQGLQFLIQYYNGEERAKGNILERFSAQQFPDLHSELNLSSLELGDSALYFCASSVGWGLAAYEQYFGPGTRLTVT.

The genes are TRBV4-1 and TRBJ1-2; 7 positions match TRBD1. Germline lookup yields CDR1 MGHRA and CDR2 YSYEKL. The CDR3 is made up of 14 amino acids. The J segment lost 5 bases and the V segment lost 8 bases, leaving 11 bases of the junction unmatched. The CDR3 DNA reads TGCGCCAGCCGGCCCAGGGGGGTCATTTATGGCTACACCTTC. Translated: CASRPRGVIYGYTF.

V gene TRBV4-1 combines with J gene TRBJ2-7, with 7 bases matching TRBD1. The germline CDR1 and CDR2 sequences are MGHRA and YSYEKL. The CDR3 sequence is 15 residues long. The V segment lost 4 bases and the J segment 1 base; nucleotides outside the gene matches: 7. CDR3 sequence reads: CASSLRGTASYEQYF. DNA of the CDR3: TGCGCCAGCAGCCTCAGGGGGACAGCATCCTACGAGCAGTACTTC.